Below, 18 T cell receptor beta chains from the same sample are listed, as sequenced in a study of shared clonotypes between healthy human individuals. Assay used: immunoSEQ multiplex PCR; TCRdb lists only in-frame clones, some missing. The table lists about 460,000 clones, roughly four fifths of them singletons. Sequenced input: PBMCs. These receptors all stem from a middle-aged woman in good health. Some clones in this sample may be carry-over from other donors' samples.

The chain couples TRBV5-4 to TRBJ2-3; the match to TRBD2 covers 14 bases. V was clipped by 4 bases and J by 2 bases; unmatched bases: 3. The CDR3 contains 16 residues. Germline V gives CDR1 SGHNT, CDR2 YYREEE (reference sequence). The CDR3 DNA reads TGTGCCAGCAGCCAGACTAGCGGGAGGGACACAGATACGCAGTATTTT. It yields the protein CASSQTSGRDTDTQYF. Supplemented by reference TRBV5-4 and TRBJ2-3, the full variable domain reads ETGVTQSPTHLIKTRGQQVTLRCSSQSGHNTVSWYQQALGQGPQFIFQYYREEENGRGNFPPRFSGLQFPNYSSELNVNALELDDSALYLCASSQTSGRDTDTQYFGPGTRLTVL.

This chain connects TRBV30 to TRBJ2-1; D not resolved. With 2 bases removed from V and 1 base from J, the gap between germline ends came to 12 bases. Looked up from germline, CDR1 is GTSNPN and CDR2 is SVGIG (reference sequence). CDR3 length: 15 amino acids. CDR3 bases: TGTGCCTGGAGTAGGCTAGTCAGTTCCTACAATGAGCAGTTCTTC. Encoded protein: CAWSRLVSSYNEQFF.

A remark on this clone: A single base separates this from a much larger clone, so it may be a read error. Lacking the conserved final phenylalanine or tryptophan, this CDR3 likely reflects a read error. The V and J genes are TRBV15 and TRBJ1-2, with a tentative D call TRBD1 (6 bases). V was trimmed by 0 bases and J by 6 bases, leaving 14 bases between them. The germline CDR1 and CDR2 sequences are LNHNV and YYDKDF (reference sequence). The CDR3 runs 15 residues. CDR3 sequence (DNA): TGTGCCACCAGCAGAGATTGGTCAGGGGACCATGGCTACACCCTC. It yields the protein CATSRDWSGDHGYTL.

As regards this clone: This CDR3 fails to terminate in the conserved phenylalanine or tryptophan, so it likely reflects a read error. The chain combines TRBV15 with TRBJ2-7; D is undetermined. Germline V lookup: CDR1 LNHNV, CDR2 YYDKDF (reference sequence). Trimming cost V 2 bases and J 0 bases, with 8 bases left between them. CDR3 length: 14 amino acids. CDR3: CATSRMGSSYEQYS. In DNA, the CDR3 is TGTGCCACCAGCAGAATGGGTAGCTCCTACGAGCAGTACTCC.

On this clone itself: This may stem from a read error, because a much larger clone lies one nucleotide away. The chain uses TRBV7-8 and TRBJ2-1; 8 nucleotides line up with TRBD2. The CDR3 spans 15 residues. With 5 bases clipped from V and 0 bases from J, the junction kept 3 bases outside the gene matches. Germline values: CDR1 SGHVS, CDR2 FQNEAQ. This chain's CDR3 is CASSISGASYNEQFF. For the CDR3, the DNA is TGTGCCAGCAGCATTAGCGGGGCCTCCTACAATGAGCAGTTCTTC.

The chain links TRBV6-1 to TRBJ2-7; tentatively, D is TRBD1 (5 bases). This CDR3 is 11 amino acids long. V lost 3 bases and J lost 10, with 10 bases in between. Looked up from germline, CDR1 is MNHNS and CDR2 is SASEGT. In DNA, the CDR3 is TGTGCCAGCAGTGATGGGGCAGCTCAGTACTTC. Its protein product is CASSDGAAQYF.

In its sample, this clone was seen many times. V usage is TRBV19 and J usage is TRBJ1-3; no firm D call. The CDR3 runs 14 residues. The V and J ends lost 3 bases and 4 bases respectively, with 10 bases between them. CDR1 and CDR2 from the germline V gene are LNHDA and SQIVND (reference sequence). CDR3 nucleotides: TGTGCCAGTAGTATGCAAGGCCTCGGAAACACCATATATTTT. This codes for CASSMQGLGNTIYF.

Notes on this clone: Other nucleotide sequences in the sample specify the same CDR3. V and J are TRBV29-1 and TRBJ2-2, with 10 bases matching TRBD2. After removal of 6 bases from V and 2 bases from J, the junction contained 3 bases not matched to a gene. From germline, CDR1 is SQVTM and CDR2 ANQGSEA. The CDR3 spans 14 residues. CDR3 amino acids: CSVAGGPNTGELFF. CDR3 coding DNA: TGCAGCGTAGCGGGAGGGCCAAACACCGGGGAGCTGTTTTTT.

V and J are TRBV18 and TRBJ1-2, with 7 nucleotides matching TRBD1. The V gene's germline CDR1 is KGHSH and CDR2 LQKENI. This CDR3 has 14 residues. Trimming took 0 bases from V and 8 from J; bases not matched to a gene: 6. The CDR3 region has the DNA TGTGCCAGCTCACCACCGCGGGACAGTGGCGGCTACACCTTC. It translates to CASSPPRDSGGYTF.

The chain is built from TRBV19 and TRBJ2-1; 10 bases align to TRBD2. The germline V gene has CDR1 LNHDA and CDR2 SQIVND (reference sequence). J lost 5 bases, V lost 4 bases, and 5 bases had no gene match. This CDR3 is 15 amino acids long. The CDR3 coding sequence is TGTGCCAGTAGTACGGGACTAGCGCCCAACAATGAGCAGTTCTTC. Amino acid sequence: CASSTGLAPNNEQFF.

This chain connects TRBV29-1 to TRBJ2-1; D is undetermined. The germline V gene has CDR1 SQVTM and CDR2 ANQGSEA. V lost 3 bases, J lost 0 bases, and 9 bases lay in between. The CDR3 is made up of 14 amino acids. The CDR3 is CSVENDGSYNEQFF. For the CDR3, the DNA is TGCAGCGTTGAGAACGACGGCTCCTACAATGAGCAGTTCTTC.

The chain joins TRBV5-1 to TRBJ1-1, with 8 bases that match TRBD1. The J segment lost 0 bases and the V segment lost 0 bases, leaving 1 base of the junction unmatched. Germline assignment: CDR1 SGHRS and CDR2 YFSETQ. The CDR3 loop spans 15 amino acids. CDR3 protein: CASSLAGGMNTEAFF. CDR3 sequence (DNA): TGCGCCAGCAGCTTGGCAGGGGGCATGAACACTGAAGCTTTCTTT. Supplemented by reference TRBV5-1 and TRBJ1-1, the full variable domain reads KAGVTQTPRYLIKTRGQQVTLSCSPISGHRSVSWYQQTPGQGLQFLFEYFSETQRNKGNFPGRFSGRQFSNSRSEMNVSTLELGDSALYLCASSLAGGMNTEAFFGQGTRLTVV.

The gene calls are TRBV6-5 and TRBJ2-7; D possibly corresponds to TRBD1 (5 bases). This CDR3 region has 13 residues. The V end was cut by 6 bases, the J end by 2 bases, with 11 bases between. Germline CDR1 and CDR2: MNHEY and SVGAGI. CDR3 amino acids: CASRTGPAYEQYF. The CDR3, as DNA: TGTGCCAGCAGAACAGGTCCAGCCTACGAGCAGTACTTC.

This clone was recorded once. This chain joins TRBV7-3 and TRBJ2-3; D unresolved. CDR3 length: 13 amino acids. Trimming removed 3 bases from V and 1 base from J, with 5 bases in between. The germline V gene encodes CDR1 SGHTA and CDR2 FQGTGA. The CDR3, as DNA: TGTGCCAGCAGCTTCGTCCGCACAGATACGCAGTATTTT. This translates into CASSFVRTDTQYF.

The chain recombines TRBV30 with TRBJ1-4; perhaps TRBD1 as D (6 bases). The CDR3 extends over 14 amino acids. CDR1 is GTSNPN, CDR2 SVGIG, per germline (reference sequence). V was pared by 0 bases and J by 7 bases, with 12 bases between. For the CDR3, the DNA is TGTGCCTGGAGTGTGGGGGGGCTTGTTGAAAAACTGTTTTTT. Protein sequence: CAWSVGGLVEKLFF.

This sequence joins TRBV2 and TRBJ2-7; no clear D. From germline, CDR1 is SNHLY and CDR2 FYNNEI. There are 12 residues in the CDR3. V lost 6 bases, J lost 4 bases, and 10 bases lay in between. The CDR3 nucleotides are TGTGCCAGCAGCGTTGACGGGTACGAGCAGTACTTC. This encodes CASSVDGYEQYF. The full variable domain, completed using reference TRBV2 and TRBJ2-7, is EPEVTQTPSHQVTQMGQEVILRCVPISNHLYFYWYRQILGQKVEFLVSFYNNEISEKSEIFDDQFSVERPDGSNFTLKIRSTKLEDSAMYFCASSVDGYEQYFGPGTRLTVT.

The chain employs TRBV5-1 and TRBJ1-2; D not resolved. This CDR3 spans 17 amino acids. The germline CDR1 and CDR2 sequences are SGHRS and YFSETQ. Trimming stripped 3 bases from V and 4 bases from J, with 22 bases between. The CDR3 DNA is TGCGCCAGCAGCTCCGAAGTATACGTGTCAGCAACCTATGGCTACACCTTC. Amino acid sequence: CASSSEVYVSATYGYTF.

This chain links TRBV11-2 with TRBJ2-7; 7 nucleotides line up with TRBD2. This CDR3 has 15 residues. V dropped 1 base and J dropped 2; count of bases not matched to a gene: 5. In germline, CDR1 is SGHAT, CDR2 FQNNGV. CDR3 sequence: CASSLVASGTYEQYF. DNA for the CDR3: TGTGCCAGCAGCTTAGTGGCTAGCGGTACCTACGAGCAGTACTTC.